This TCR beta chain stems from a study of persistence of HIV-infected CD4 T cells. Background on the study: Blood samples, up to 180 mL, came from multiple time points, except a couple of leukapheresis donors sampled once.

This nonspecific control used anti-CD3/anti-CD28 bead stimulation of CD4+ T cells. CD4+ T cells upregulating both CD40 ligand and CD69 were sorted as responding cells. Germline V gene data show CDR1 as SGHRS and CDR2 as YFSETQ. The ends were cut back, 0 bases at V and 7 bases at J, with 10 bases in the middle. The CDR3 runs 13 residues. In regard to this clone: Its antigen remains unidentified.

Sequencing used immunoSEQ version 4 in survey mode. Here immunoSEQ multiplex PCR was the method, and the copy in TCRdb shows in-frame clones only, minus some. Seen here are 40,000 or so clones, approximately 90% observed once, and the top ten hold about 0.46%. This TCR derives from an adult woman with HIV who was CMV-seropositive. This chain links TRBV5-1 with TRBJ1-2; D might be TRBD1 (6 bases). Sequencing was performed on CD4+ T cells sorted from PBMCs after roughly 17-hour stimulation, taken from a patient who received antiretroviral therapy. The CDR3 region has the DNA TGCGCCAGCAGCTTGGCTGGGGGCCCTGGCTACACCTTC. It codes for CASSLAGGPGYTF.